This T cell receptor (beta chain) is from a study of molecular identifiers for immune sequencing clone quantification. Broader study findings: Identical TCR molecules sharing a barcode could underestimate highly expanded clone sizes.

The CDR3 runs 16 residues. Germline CDR1 SEHNR, CDR2 FQNEAQ (reference sequence). V lost 5 bases, J lost 9 bases, and 10 bases stayed unmatched. TCRdb reanalysed the PCR reads using MiXCR and keeps one entry per CDR3 protein. The sample lists about 510,000 distinct CDR3 sequences, about 20% occurring once. For naive CD8 T cells, sorting used the CD8+CD4-CCR7+CD45RA+ phenotype. This clonotype showed up just a few times. What it binds is unknown. The origin of this receptor is a human donor in good health. Some libraries in this study had Jurkat cell RNA spiked in. The sample consisted of naive CD8+ T cells from blood, with Jurkat cell RNA spiked in. Specified subset: FACS-sorted CD8+CD4-CCR7+CD45RA+ naive T cells. This chain links TRBV7-9 with TRBJ2-1, with 13 bases matching TRBD2. CDR3 nucleotide sequence: TGTGCCAGCAGCCCAACTAGCGGGGGGGCGTTCGGTGAGCAGTTCTTC. Encoded protein: CASSPTSGGAFGEQFF.